What follows are 14 T cell receptor beta chains derived from one specimen sequenced in a study of technical replicates of blood from several donors. Generated by immunoSEQ multiplex PCR, the TCRdb table keeps only in-frame clones and is missing some. The sample lists around 68,000 clones, 91% seen once, with 0.35% to 0.4% in the top ten. Sample: T cells isolated from PBMCs. These receptor sequences come from a human donor in good health. Some clones in this sample may be carry-over from other donors' samples.

The chain uses TRBV19 and TRBJ2-5; weak D call: TRBD1 (5 bases). The germline gives CDR1 LNHDA, CDR2 SQIVND (reference sequence). V lost 5 bases and J lost 9, with 10 bases in between. The CDR3 covers 11 residues. CDR3: CASSRKGAQYF. In DNA, the CDR3 is TGTGCCAGTAGTCGGAAAGGGGCCCAGTACTTC.

This clone appeared once. The chain uses TRBV5-1 and TRBJ1-3; 8 nucleotides line up with TRBD1. V gave up 4 bases and J gave up 8 bases; unmatched junction bases: 5. The CDR3 runs 13 residues. Germline V gene lookup returns CDR1 SGHRS and CDR2 YFSETQ. The CDR3 coding sequence is TGCGCCAGCAGCGCGGACAGGGAATACACCATATATTTT. The encoded protein is CASSADREYTIYF.

The gene calls are TRBV25-1 and TRBJ2-3; no clear D gene. CDR1 and CDR2 from the germline V gene are MGHDK and SYGVNS. The CDR3 extends over 15 amino acids. Trimming left V 2 bases short and J 0 bases short, with 9 bases between. CDR3 sequence reads: CASSETVSSTDTQYF. DNA for the CDR3: TGTGCCAGCAGTGAAACTGTATCTAGCACAGATACGCAGTATTTT.

This clone has only one observation. The J gene is TRBJ2-1, the V gene TRBV9; D perhaps matches TRBD1 (6 bases). Germline CDR1 is SGDLS and CDR2 is YYNGEE. This CDR3 has 15 amino acids. Trimming took 0 bases from V and 3 from J, leaving 10 bases between them. CDR3 nucleotide sequence: TGTGCCAGCAGCGTAGAGGGGGTCGGCTACAATGAGCAGTTCTTC. Translated, it gives CASSVEGVGYNEQFF.

In this sample, this clone turned up once. The chain couples TRBV4-1 to TRBJ1-2; D might be TRBD1 (6 bases). This CDR3 spans 14 amino acids. Trimming shortened V by 5 bases and J by 3 bases, and 13 bases separated the two germline ends. Germline CDR1 reads MGHRA; CDR2 reads YSYEKL. The chain's CDR3 is CASSDVDSYYGYTF. For the CDR3, the DNA is TGCGCCAGCAGCGACGTGGACAGCTACTATGGCTACACCTTC.

The chain joins TRBV14 to TRBJ2-7, with a weak D call TRBD1 (6 bases). The length of the CDR3 is 15 residues. Germline values: CDR1 SGHDN, CDR2 FVKESK. The ends were cut back, 2 bases at V and 5 bases at J, with 16 bases in the middle. CDR3 region: CASSQLGDTSHEQYF. CDR3 DNA sequence: TGTGCCAGCAGCCAACTCGGGGACACGTCTCACGAGCAGTACTTC.

This chain uses TRBV14 with TRBJ2-7; tentative D call: TRBD1 (6 bases). There are 12 residues in the CDR3. The V gene's germline CDR1 is SGHDN and CDR2 FVKESK. V gave up 6 bases and J gave up 1 base, with 7 bases separating them. The CDR3 spells CASRDSSYEQYF. In nucleotides, the CDR3 is TGTGCCAGCAGGGACAGTTCCTACGAGCAGTACTTC.

The chain carries TRBV7-9 and TRBJ2-1, with D uncertain. With 2 bases removed from V and 8 bases from J, the gap between germline ends came to 4 bases. The CDR3 loop spans 11 amino acids. Germline V gene data show CDR1 as SEHNR and CDR2 as FQNEAQ (reference sequence). CDR3 sequence (DNA): TGTGCCAGCAGCTTAAAGCATGAGCAGTTCTTC. Its translation: CASSLKHEQFF.

The V gene is TRBV5-1, the J gene TRBJ1-4; D is undetermined. The germline gives CDR1 SGHRS, CDR2 YFSETQ. Trimming cost V 4 bases and J 7 bases, with 14 bases left between them. CDR3 length: 14 residues. CDR3 in DNA: TGCGCCAGCAGCCCCGGAGGTGAAGGTGAAAAACTGTTTTTT. Amino acids: CASSPGGEGEKLFF.

In this sample, this clone turned up once. The V gene is TRBV7-3, the J gene TRBJ2-1; the D gene is possibly TRBD1 (6 bases). Trimming cost V 4 bases and J 7 bases, with 20 bases left between them. The CDR3 is 16 amino acids. Germline CDR1 reads SGHTA; CDR2 reads FQGTGA. CDR3 DNA sequence: TGTGCCAGCAGCTCGTCCGGGGACACCATTAGGAATGAGCAGTTCTTC. This codes for CASSSSGDTIRNEQFF.

This chain links TRBV7-9 with TRBJ1-5; the D gene is possibly TRBD1 (5 bases). V was shortened by 2 bases and J by 4 bases, with 21 bases between the two germline ends. Germline loops: CDR1 SEHNR, CDR2 FQNEAQ (reference sequence). There are 18 residues in the CDR3. As DNA, the CDR3 is TGTGCCAGCAGCTTAATCCCCCCGGGGGGGAACTTAAATCAGCCCCAGCATTTT. This translates into CASSLIPPGGNLNQPQHF. Looking up the rest from reference TRBV7-9 and TRBJ1-5 gives the full variable domain: DTGVSQNPRHKITKRGQNVTFRCDPISEHNRLYWYRQTLGQGPEFLTYFQNEAQLEKSRLLSDRFSAERPKGSFSTLEIQRTEQGDSAMYLCASSLIPPGGNLNQPQHFGDGTRLSIL.

The gene calls are TRBV5-1 and TRBJ1-5; 7 nucleotides line up with TRBD1. V trimming: 5 bases; J trimming: 0 bases; junction bases outside the gene matches: 14. There are 18 residues in the CDR3. Germline V gene sequence: CDR1 SGHRS, CDR2 YFSETQ. The CDR3 loop reads CASSPGGGRFNSNQPQHF. The CDR3 coding sequence is TGCGCCAGCAGTCCTGGAGGGGGCAGGTTTAATAGCAATCAGCCCCAGCATTTT. Looking up the rest from reference TRBV5-1 and TRBJ1-5 gives the full variable domain: KAGVTQTPRYLIKTRGQQVTLSCSPISGHRSVSWYQQTPGQGLQFLFEYFSETQRNKGNFPGRFSGRQFSNSRSEMNVSTLELGDSALYLCASSPGGGRFNSNQPQHFGDGTRLSIL.

The chain combines TRBV27 with TRBJ2-1; the D gene is possibly TRBD2 (6 bases). With 7 bases removed from V and 3 bases from J, the gap between germline ends came to 19 bases. The CDR3 runs 16 residues. The germline CDR1 and CDR2 sequences are MNHEY and SMNVEV (reference sequence). For the CDR3, the DNA is TGTGCCAGCACCCCCCGGGACTCGGGTTACTACAATGAGCAGTTCTTC. It codes for CASTPRDSGYYNEQFF.

The chain uses TRBV15 and TRBJ2-2; 8 nucleotides agree with TRBD1. CDR3 size: 14 residues. The germline gives CDR1 LNHNV, CDR2 YYDKDF (reference sequence). With 0 bases clipped from V and 7 bases from J, the junction kept 1 base outside the gene matches. The CDR3 DNA sequence: TGTGCCACCAGCAGAGATGGGACAGGCGGGGAGCTGTTTTTT. The encoded protein is CATSRDGTGGELFF.